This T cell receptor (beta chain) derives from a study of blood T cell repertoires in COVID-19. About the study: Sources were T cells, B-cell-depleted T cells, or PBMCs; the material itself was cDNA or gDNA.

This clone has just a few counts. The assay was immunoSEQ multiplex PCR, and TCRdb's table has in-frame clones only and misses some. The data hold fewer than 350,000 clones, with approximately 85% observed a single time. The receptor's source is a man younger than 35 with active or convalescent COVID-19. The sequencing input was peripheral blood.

CDR3 in amino acids: CATSESIAGGEQFF. The CDR3 nucleotides read TGTGCCACCAGTGAGTCCATAGCGGGGGGTGAGCAGTTCTTC. The chain is built from TRBV24-1 and TRBJ2-1, with TRBD2 identical over 10 bases. The CDR3 covers 14 residues. The V and J ends lost 4 bases and 9 bases, in that order; junction bases with no gene match: 5. Germline V gene sequence: CDR1 KGHDR, CDR2 SFDVKD.